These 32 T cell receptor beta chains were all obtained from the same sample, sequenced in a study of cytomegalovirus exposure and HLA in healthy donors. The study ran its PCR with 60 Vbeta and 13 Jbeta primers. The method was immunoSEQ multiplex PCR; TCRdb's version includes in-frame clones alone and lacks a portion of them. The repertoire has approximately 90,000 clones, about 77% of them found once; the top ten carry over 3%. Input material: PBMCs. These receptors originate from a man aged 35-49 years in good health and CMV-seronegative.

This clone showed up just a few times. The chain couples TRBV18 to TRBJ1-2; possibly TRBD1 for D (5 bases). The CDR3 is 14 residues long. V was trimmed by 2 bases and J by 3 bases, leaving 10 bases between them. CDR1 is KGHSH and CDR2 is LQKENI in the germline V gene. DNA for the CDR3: TGTGCCAGCTCACCAGGCGGGGCAGACTATGGCTACACCTTC. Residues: CASSPGGADYGYTF. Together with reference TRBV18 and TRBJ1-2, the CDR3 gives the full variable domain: NAGVMQNPRHLVRRRGQEARLRCSPMKGHSHVYWYRQLPEEGLKFMVYLQKENIIDESGMPKERFSAEFPKEGPSILRIQQVVRGDSAAYFCASSPGGADYGYTFGSGTRLTVV.

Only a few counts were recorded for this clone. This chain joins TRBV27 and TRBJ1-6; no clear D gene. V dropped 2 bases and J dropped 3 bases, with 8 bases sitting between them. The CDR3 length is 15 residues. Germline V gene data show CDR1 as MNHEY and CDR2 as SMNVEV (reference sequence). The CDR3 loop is CASSLLASYNSPLHF. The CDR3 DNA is TGTGCCAGCAGTTTACTAGCAAGCTATAATTCACCCCTCCACTTT.

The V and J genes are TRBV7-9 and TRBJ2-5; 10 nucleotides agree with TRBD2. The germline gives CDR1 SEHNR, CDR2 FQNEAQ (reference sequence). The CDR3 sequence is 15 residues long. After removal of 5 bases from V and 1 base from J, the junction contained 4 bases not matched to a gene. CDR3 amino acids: CASSRTSGFQETQYF. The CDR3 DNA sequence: TGTGCCAGCAGCCGGACTAGCGGTTTCCAAGAGACCCAGTACTTC.

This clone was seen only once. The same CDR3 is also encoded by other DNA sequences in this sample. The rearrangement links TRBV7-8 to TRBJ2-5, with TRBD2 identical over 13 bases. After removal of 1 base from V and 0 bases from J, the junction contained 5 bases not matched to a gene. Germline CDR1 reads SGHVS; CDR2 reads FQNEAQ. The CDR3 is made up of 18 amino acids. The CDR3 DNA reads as TGTGCCAGCAGCTTAGGGTGGACTAGCGGGGGATACCAAGAGACCCAGTACTTC. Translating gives CASSLGWTSGGYQETQYF.

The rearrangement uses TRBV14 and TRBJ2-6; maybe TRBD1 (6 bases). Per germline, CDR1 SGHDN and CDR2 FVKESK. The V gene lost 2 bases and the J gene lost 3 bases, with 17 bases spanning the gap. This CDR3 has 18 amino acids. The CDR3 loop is CASSQRSQGLGGANVLTF. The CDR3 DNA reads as TGTGCCAGCAGCCAACGATCTCAGGGGTTAGGTGGGGCCAACGTCCTGACTTTC.

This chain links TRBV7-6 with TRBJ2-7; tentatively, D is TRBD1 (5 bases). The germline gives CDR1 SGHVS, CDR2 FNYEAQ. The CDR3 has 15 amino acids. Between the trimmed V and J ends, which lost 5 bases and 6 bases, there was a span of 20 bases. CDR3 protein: CASSLTQGSQGEQYF. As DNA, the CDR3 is TGTGCCAGCAGCCTCACTCAGGGATCTCAGGGCGAGCAGTACTTC.

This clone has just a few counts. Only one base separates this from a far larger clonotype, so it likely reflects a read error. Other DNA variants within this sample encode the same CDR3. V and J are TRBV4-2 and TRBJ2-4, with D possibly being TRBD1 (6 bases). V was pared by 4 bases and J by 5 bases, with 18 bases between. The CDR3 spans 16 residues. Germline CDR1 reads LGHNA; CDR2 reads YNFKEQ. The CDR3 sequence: CASSLFWEQGQNIQYF. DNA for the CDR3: TGTGCCAGCAGCCTGTTTTGGGAACAGGGACAAAACATTCAGTACTTC.

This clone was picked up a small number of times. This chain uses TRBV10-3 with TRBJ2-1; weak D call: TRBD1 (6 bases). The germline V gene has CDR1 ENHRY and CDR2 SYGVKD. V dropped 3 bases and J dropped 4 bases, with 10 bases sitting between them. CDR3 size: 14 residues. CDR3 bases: TGTGCCATCAGTGAAAGGGGGAGTTACAATGAGCAGTTCTTC. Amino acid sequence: CAISERGSYNEQFF.

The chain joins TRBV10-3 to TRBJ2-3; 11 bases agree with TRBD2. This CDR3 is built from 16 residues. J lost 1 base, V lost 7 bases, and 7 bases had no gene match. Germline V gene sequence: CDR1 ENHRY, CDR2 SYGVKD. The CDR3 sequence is CAINAASGGRTDTQYF. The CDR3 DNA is TGTGCCATCAATGCTGCTAGCGGGGGGCGCACAGATACGCAGTATTTT.

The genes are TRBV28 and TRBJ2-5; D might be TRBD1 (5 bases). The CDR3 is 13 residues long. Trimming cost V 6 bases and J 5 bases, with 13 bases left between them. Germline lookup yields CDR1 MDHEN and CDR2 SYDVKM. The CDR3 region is CASSRQSWETQYF. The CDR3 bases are TGTGCCAGCAGCCGACAGTCTTGGGAGACCCAGTACTTC.

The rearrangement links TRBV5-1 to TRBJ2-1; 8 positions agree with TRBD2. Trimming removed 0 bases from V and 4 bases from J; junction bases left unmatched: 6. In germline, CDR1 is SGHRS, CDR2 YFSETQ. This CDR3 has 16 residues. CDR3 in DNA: TGCGCCAGCAGCTTGGGGGCGGGAGGTACATACAATGAGCAGTTCTTC. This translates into CASSLGAGGTYNEQFF.

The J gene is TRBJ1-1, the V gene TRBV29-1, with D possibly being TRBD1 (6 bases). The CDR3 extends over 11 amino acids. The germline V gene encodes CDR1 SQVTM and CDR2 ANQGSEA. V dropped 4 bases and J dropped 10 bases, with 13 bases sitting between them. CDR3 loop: CSVAIGGRAFF. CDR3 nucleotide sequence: TGCAGCGTTGCAATCGGGGGGCGAGCTTTCTTT.

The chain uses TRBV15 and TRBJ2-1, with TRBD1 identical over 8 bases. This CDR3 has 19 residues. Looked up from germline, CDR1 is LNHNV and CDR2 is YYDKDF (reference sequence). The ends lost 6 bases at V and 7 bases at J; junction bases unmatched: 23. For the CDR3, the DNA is TGTGCCACCAGTAAGAGAGCTTTCGGGACAGGTGAGGTACGGAATGAGCAGTTCTTC. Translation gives CATSKRAFGTGEVRNEQFF.

The CDR3: CANKEETQYF. The CDR3 DNA is TGCGCCAACAAAGAAGAGACCCAGTACTTC. The chain uses TRBV10-2 and TRBJ2-5; D is unclear. The CDR3 contains 10 residues. The V gene lost 10 bases and the J gene lost 3 bases, with 6 bases spanning the gap. In germline, CDR1 is WSHSY, CDR2 SAAADI.

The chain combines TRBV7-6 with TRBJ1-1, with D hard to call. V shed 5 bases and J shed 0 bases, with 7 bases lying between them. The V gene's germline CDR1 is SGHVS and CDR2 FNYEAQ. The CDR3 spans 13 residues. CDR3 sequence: CASSADLNTEAFF. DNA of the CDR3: TGTGCCAGCAGCGCCGACTTGAACACTGAAGCTTTCTTT.

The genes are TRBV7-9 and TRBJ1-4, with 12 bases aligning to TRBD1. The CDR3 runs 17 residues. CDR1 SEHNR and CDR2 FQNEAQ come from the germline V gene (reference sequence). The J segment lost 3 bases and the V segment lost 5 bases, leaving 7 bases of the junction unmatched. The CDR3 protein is CASSPGTGGASNEKLFF. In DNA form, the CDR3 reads TGTGCCAGCAGCCCCGGGACAGGGGGCGCGTCTAATGAAAAACTGTTTTTT. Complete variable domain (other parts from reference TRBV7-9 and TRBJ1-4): DTGVSQNPRHKITKRGQNVTFRCDPISEHNRLYWYRQTLGQGPEFLTYFQNEAQLEKSRLLSDRFSAERPKGSFSTLEIQRTEQGDSAMYLCASSPGTGGASNEKLFFGSGTQLSVL.

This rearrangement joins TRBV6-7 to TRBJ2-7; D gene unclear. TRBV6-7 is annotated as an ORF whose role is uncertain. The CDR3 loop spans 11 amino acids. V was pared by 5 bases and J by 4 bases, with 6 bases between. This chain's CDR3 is CASSVRYEQYF. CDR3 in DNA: TGTGCCAGCAGTGTCAGATACGAGCAGTACTTC.

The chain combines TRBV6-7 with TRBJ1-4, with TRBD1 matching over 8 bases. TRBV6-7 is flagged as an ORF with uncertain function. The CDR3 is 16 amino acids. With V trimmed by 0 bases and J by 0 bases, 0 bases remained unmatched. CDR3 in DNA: TGTGCCAGCAGTTACTCGACAGGGGCAACTAATGAAAAACTGTTTTTT. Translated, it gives CASSYSTGATNEKLFF.

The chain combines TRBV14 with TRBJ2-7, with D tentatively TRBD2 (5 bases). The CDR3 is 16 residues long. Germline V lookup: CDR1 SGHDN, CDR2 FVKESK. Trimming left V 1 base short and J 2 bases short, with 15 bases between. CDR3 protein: CASSQGQWRATYEQYF. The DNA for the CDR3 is TGTGCCAGCAGCCAAGGTCAATGGCGGGCGACCTACGAGCAGTACTTC.

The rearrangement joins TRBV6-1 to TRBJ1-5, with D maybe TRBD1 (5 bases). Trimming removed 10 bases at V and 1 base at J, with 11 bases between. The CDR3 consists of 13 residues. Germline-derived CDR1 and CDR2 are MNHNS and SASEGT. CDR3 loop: CATATESNQPQHF. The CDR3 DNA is TGTGCCACTGCGACAGAAAGCAATCAGCCCCAGCATTTT.

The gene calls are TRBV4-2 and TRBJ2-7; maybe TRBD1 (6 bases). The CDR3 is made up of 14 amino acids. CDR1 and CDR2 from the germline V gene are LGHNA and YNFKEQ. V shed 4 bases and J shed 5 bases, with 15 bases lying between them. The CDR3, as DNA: TGTGCCAGCAGCCCACGCAACAGGGCGGACGAGCAGTACTTC. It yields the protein CASSPRNRADEQYF.

The CDR3: CSARFIHEQYF. The CDR3 DNA follows: TGCAGTGCTAGATTCATCCACGAGCAGTACTTC. This chain connects TRBV20-1 to TRBJ2-7, with no clear D. The CDR3 consists of 11 residues. Germline CDR1 and CDR2: DFQATT and SNEGSKA (reference sequence). V lost 2 bases to trimming and J lost 5 bases, with 7 bases between them.

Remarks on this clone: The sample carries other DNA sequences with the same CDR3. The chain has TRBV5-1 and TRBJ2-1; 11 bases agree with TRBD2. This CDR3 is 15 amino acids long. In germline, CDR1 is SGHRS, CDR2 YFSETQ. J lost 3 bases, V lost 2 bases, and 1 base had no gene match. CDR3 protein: CASSFGLAGYNEQFF. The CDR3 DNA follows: TGCGCCAGCAGCTTCGGACTAGCGGGCTACAATGAGCAGTTCTTC.

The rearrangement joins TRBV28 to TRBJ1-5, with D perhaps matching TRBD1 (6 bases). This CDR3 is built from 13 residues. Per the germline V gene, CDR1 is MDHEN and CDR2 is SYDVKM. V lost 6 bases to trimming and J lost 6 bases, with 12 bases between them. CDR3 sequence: CASSLDRFQPQHF. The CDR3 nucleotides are TGTGCCAGCAGCTTAGACAGGTTTCAGCCCCAGCATTTT.

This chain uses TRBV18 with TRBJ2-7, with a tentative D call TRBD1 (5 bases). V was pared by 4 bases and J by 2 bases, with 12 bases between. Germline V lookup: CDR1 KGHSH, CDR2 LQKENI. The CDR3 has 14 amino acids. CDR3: CASSRQRATYEQYF. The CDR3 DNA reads TGTGCCAGCTCACGACAGCGAGCAACCTACGAGCAGTACTTC.

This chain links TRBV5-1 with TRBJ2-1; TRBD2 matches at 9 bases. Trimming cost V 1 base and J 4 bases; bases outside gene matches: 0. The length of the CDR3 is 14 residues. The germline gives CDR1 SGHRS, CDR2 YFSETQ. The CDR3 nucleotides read TGCGCCAGCAGCTTGACTAGCGGGTACAATGAGCAGTTCTTC. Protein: CASSLTSGYNEQFF.

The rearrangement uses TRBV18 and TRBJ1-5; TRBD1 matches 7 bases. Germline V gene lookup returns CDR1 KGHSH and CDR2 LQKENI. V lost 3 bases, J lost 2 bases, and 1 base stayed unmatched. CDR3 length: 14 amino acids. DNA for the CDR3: TGTGCCAGCTCACCGGGGACAGGCAATCAGCCCCAGCATTTT. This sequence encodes CASSPGTGNQPQHF.

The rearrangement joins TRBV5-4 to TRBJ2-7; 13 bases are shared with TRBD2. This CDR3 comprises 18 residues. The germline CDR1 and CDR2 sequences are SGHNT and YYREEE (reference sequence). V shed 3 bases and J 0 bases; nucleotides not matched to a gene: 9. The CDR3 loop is CASSSPGTSGTSSYEQYF. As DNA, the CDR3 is TGTGCCAGCAGCTCCCCGGGGACTAGCGGGACTAGCTCCTACGAGCAGTACTTC.

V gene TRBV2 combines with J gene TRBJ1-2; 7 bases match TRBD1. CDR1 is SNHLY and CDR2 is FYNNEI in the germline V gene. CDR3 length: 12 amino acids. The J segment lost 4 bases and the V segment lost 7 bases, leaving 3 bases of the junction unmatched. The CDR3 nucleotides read TGTGCCAGCAACGGGGACAGCTATGGCTACACCTTC. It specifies CASNGDSYGYTF.

CDR3 coding DNA: TGTGCCAGCAGTGGAGATCCCAGGGACTATGGCTACACCTTC. It is translated as CASSGDPRDYGYTF. The rearrangement links TRBV2 to TRBJ1-2, with D perhaps matching TRBD1 (5 bases). The CDR3 is 14 residues long. V lost 4 bases and J 3 bases, leaving 12 bases between the germline ends. Germline V gene sequence: CDR1 SNHLY, CDR2 FYNNEI.

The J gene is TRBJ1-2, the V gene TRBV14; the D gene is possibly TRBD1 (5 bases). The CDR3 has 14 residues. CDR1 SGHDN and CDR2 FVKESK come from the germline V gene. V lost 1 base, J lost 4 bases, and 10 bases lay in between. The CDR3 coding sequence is TGTGCCAGCAGCCAAGCAAGGGGCGGCTATGGCTACACCTTC. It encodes CASSQARGGYGYTF. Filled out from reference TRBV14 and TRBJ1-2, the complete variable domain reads EAGVTQFPSHSVIEKGQTVTLRCDPISGHDNLYWYRRVMGKEIKFLLHFVKESKQDESGMPNNRFLAERTGGTYSTLKVQPAELEDSGVYFCASSQARGGYGYTFGSGTRLTVV.

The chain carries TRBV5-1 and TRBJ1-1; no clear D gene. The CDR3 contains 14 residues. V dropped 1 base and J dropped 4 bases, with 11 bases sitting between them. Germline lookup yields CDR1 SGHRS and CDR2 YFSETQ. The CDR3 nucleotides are TGCGCCAGCAGCTTGTATGGCCGGGGCACTGAAGCTTTCTTT. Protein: CASSLYGRGTEAFF.